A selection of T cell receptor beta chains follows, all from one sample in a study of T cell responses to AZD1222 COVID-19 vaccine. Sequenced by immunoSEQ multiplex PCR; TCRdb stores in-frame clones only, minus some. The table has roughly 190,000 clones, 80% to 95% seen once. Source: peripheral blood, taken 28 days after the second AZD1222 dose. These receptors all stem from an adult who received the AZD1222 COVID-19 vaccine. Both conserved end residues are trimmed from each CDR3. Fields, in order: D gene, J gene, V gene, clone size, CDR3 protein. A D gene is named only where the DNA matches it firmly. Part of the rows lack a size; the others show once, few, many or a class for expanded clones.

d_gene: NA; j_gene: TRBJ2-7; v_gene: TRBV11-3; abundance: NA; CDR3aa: ASSLTLLDEQY
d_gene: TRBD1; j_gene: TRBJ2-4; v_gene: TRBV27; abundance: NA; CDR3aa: ASSFRSRDRGSEAKNIQY
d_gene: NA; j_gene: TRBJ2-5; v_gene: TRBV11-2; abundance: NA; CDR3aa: ASRELGQETQY
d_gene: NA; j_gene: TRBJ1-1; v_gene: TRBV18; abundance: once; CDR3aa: ASSPLGGDTEAF
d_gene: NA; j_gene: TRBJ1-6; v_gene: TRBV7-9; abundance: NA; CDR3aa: ASSFISQGPGNSPLH
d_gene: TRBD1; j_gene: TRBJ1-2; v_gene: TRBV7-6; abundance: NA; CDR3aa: ASSLRDRGFYGYT
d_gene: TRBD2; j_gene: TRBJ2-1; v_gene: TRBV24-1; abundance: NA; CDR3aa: ATSDRTSSYNEQF
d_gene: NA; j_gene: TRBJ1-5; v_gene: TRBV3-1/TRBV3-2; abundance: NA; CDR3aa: ASSRTANQPQH
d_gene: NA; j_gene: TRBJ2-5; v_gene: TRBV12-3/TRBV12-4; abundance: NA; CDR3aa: ASSFLGGTQY
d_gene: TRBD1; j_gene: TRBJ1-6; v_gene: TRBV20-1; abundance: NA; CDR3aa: SASTKGQGASSPLH
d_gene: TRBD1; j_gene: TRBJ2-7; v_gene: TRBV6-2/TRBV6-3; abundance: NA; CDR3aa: ASSSPGQGSYEQY
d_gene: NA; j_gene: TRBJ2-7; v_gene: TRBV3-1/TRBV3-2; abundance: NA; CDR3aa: ASSQRSPPPVEQY
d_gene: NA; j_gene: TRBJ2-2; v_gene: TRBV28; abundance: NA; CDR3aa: ASSLPLGHTGELF
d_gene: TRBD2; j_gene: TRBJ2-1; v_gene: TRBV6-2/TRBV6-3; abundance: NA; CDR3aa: ASSYVGLAGVEQF
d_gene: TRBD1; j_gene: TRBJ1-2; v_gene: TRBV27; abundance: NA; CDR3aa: ASSLLGQGKKDYGYT
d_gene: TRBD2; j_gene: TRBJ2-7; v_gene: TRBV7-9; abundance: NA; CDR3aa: ASSYGTSGSYEQY
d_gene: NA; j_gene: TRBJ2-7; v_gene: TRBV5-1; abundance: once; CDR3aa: ASSFGGGRGEQY
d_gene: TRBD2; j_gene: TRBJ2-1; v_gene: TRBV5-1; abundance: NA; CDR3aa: ASSLGAGVRNEQF
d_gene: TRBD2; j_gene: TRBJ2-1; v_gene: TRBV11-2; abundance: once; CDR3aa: ASTQRGTSFTNEQF
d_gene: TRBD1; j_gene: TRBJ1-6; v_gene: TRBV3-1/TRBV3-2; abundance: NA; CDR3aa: ASKDWTGESPLH
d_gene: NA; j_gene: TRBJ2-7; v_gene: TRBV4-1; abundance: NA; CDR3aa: ASSQDAGRLYEQY
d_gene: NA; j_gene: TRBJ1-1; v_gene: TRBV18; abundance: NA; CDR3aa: ASSPSGLDTEAF
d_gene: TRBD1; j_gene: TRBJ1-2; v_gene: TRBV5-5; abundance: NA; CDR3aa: ASSGTGASYGYT
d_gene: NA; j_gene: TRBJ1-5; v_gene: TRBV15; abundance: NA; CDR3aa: ATSSPGNQPQH
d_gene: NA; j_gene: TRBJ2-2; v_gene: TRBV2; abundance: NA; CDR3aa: ASRTFRTGELF
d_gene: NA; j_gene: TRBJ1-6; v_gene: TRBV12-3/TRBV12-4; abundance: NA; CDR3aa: ASSLGVGPLH
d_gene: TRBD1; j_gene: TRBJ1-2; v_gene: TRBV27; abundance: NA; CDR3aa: ASSLSITGGSNYGYT
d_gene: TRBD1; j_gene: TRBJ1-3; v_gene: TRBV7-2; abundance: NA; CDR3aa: ASRLRGLGNTIY
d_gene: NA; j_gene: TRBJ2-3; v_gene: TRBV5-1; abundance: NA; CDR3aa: ASSFLGAGTDTQY
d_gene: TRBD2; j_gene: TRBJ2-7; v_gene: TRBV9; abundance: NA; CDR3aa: ASSLRGDGPYEQY
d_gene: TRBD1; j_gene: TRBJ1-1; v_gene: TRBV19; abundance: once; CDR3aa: ASMGQGKPLSGTEAF
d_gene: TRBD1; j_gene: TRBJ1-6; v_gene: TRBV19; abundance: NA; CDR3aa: ASNSGTGNYNSPLH
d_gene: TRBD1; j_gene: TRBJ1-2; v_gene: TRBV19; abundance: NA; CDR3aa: ASSKPTPGQANYGYT
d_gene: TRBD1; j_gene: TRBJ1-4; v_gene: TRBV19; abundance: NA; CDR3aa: ASNRQGSNEKLF
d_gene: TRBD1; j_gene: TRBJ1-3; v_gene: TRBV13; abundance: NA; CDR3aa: ASSLYGQGLNGNTIY